The 31 T cell receptor beta chains in this list originate from one sample, sequenced in a study of T cell repertoires and HLA-DP antigens. The table came from immunoSEQ multiplex PCR; TCRdb's copy has only in-frame clones and leaves some out. Among about 110,000 clones listed, 92% were seen once. These receptors lack a known antigen. The sample taken for sequencing was CD4+ T cells from PBMCs. The receptors come from a young woman in good health and CMV-seronegative.

This clone has more than one count but fewer than ten. The CDR3 here is CASSAGSTEAFF. The CDR3 coding sequence is TGTGCCAGCAGCGCAGGGAGCACTGAAGCTTTCTTT. This chain joins TRBV2 and TRBJ1-1, with D tentatively TRBD1 (5 bases). Germline V lookup: CDR1 SNHLY, CDR2 FYNNEI. The V end lost 6 bases, the J end lost 4 bases, and 9 bases lay between the germline ends. The CDR3 runs 12 residues.

This chain uses TRBV19 with TRBJ2-3, with a possible D match to TRBD1 (5 bases). V lost 0 bases, J lost 1 base, and 5 bases lay in between. CDR3 size: 14 residues. Germline V gives CDR1 LNHDA, CDR2 SQIVND (reference sequence). CDR3 DNA: TGTGCCAGTAGTATAGACAGGGGCACAGATACGCAGTATTTT. Its protein product is CASSIDRGTDTQYF.

This clone was counted a single time. J is TRBJ1-3 and V is TRBV10-3; the D gene is possibly TRBD1 (6 bases). The CDR3 length is 18 residues. Deletions cut 6 bases from V and 4 bases from J, with 25 bases between. Germline V gene lookup returns CDR1 ENHRY and CDR2 SYGVKD. This CDR3 reads CAIRTPILQGSLGNTIYF. CDR3 nucleotides: TGTGCCATCAGGACCCCAATATTACAGGGTTCATTAGGAAACACCATATATTTT.

The V and J genes are TRBV7-9 and TRBJ2-5, with D perhaps TRBD1 (6 bases). The ends were cut back, 5 bases at V and 5 bases at J, with 12 bases in the middle. From germline, CDR1 is SEHNR and CDR2 FQNEAQ (reference sequence). CDR3 length: 13 amino acids. The CDR3 region has the DNA TGTGCCAGCAGCCATACCCAGGGGGAGACCCAGTACTTC. It encodes CASSHTQGETQYF.

This clone occurred once. The chain joins TRBV6-5 to TRBJ2-2, with D perhaps TRBD2 (6 bases). The length of the CDR3 is 11 residues. V lost 7 bases, J lost 8 bases, and 8 bases lay in between. Germline CDR1 and CDR2: MNHEY and SVGAGI. In DNA form, the CDR3 reads TGTGCCAGCAATGCGGGGGGGGAGCTGTTTTTT. Translated, it gives CASNAGGELFF.

The CDR3 DNA sequence: TGTGCCAGCTCACCGATGGCTAGCGGGGAAGATACGCAGTATTTT. Residues: CASSPMASGEDTQYF. V gene TRBV18 combines with J gene TRBJ2-3; TRBD2 matches at 9 bases. Germline trimming cut 3 bases from V and 5 bases from J; bases unmatched to any gene: 6. The CDR3 extends over 15 amino acids. The germline V gene encodes CDR1 KGHSH and CDR2 LQKENI.

The chain carries TRBV27 and TRBJ2-5; no reliable D call. Per germline, CDR1 MNHEY and CDR2 SMNVEV (reference sequence). This CDR3 is 13 amino acids long. The V end was cut by 5 bases, the J end by 3 bases, with 10 bases between. The CDR3: CASSRDLEETQYF. In DNA, the CDR3 is TGTGCCAGCAGTCGCGACCTCGAAGAGACCCAGTACTTC.

The J gene is TRBJ1-4, the V gene TRBV10-1, with D possibly being TRBD1 (6 bases). The germline gives CDR1 WNHNN, CDR2 SYGVQD (reference sequence). Trimming cost V 7 bases and J 2 bases, with 20 bases left between them. The CDR3 length is 17 residues. The CDR3 DNA reads as TGCGCCAGCACCTGCTGGGGACGGGGGGCGACTAATGAAAAACTGTTTTTT. This sequence encodes CASTCWGRGATNEKLFF.

Written as DNA, the CDR3 is TGTGCCAGTAGTAATGTGGGACTAGCGGCAAACCAAGAGACCCAGTACTTC. Protein sequence: CASSNVGLAANQETQYF. The chain combines TRBV19 with TRBJ2-5, with TRBD2 matching over 11 bases. The CDR3 sequence is 17 residues long. The J segment lost 0 bases and the V segment lost 4 bases, leaving 7 bases of the junction unmatched. Germline V gene sequence: CDR1 LNHDA, CDR2 SQIVND (reference sequence).

V usage is TRBV5-1 and J usage is TRBJ2-5; 10 positions match TRBD1. The CDR3 extends over 14 amino acids. With V trimmed by 2 bases and J by 4 bases, 2 bases remained unmatched. Germline CDR1 reads SGHRS; CDR2 reads YFSETQ. The CDR3 region has the DNA TGCGCCAGCAGCTTCGGACAGGGGGGAGAGACCCAGTACTTC. It encodes CASSFGQGGETQYF.

The rearrangement links TRBV5-4 to TRBJ1-3, with 8 bases that match TRBD1. Germline CDR1 is SGHNT and CDR2 is YYREEE (reference sequence). J lost 4 bases, V lost 3 bases, and 6 bases had no gene match. CDR3 length: 15 residues. The chain's CDR3 is CASSSTGALGNTIYF. The CDR3 DNA follows: TGTGCCAGCAGCTCGACAGGGGCGCTAGGAAACACCATATATTTT. Combining the CDR3 with reference TRBV5-4 and TRBJ1-3 gives the whole variable domain ETGVTQSPTHLIKTRGQQVTLRCSSQSGHNTVSWYQQALGQGPQFIFQYYREEENGRGNFPPRFSGLQFPNYSSELNVNALELDDSALYLCASSSTGALGNTIYFGEGSWLTVV.

V is TRBV28 and J is TRBJ2-1; TRBD2 matches at 13 bases. Trimming cost V 6 bases and J 2 bases; bases outside gene matches: 16. This CDR3 is 20 amino acids long. CDR1 MDHEN and CDR2 SYDVKM come from the germline V gene. CDR3 sequence: CASSSPSGTSGTLPYNEQFF. As DNA, the CDR3 is TGTGCCAGCAGCTCCCCGTCCGGGACTAGCGGGACCCTCCCCTACAATGAGCAGTTCTTC.

The CDR3 sequence is CASSEVVGPFEQYF. The CDR3 DNA reads as TGTGCCAGCAGTGAAGTGGTGGGTCCCTTTGAGCAGTACTTC. The gene calls are TRBV6-1 and TRBJ2-7; no clear D. There are 14 residues in the CDR3. Looked up from germline, CDR1 is MNHNS and CDR2 is SASEGT. The V end lost 1 base, the J end lost 7 bases, and 14 bases lay between the germline ends.

The chain uses TRBV7-2 and TRBJ2-7; 7 nucleotides align to TRBD2. With V trimmed by 2 bases and J by 3 bases, 4 bases remained unmatched. Germline V gene sequence: CDR1 SGHTA, CDR2 FQGNSA. The CDR3 covers 14 residues. CDR3 sequence: CASSLLADLYEQYF. In DNA, the CDR3 is TGTGCCAGCAGCTTACTAGCGGACCTCTACGAGCAGTACTTC.

The CDR3 DNA sequence: TGTGCCAGCAGCCCCGACCGATACACCGGGGAGCTGTTTTTT. This encodes CASSPDRYTGELFF. The chain uses TRBV11-3 and TRBJ2-2, with D unresolved. The CDR3 is 14 amino acids. V lost 5 bases and J lost 3, with 10 bases in between. Germline V gene sequence: CDR1 SGHNT, CDR2 YENEEA.

This clone was recorded a few times. The V gene is TRBV5-4, the J gene TRBJ2-7; D remains unclear. The V end lost 0 bases, the J end lost 2 bases, and 9 bases lay between the germline ends. The CDR3 runs to 14 residues. Germline V gives CDR1 SGHNT, CDR2 YYREEE (reference sequence). The CDR3 DNA is TGTGCCAGCAGCTTGGTTGGGGTGACCTACGAGCAGTACTTC. Translated, it gives CASSLVGVTYEQYF.

The gene calls are TRBV7-8 and TRBJ2-1; no definite D call. Between the trimmed V and J ends, which lost 3 bases and 10 bases, there was a span of 10 bases. The germline V gene encodes CDR1 SGHVS and CDR2 FQNEAQ. The CDR3 length is 12 residues. CDR3 coding DNA: TGTGCCAGCAGCTTCTCTGGTAGAGAGCAGTTCTTC. Translating gives CASSFSGREQFF.

The chain carries TRBV25-1 and TRBJ2-5, with 7 bases identical to TRBD2. CDR1 is MGHDK, CDR2 SYGVNS, per germline. This CDR3 spans 15 amino acids. V shed 6 bases and J 3 bases; nucleotides not matched to a gene: 10. Written as DNA, the CDR3 is TGTGCCAGCAGCGAAGCCGGACTAGATGAAGAGACCCAGTACTTC. Its translation: CASSEAGLDEETQYF.

The rearrangement uses TRBV18 and TRBJ1-1; D is undetermined. CDR3 length: 13 residues. CDR1 is KGHSH and CDR2 is LQKENI in the germline V gene. The V end lost 7 bases, the J end lost 7 bases, and 16 bases lay between the germline ends. DNA for the CDR3: TGTGCCAGCTTCACCCTGGGCATTAGTGAAGCTTTCTTT. Translation gives CASFTLGISEAFF.

J is TRBJ2-3 and V is TRBV27; D may be TRBD1 (6 bases). The V gene's germline CDR1 is MNHEY and CDR2 SMNVEV (reference sequence). V lost 6 bases and J 0 bases, leaving 16 bases between the germline ends. This CDR3 comprises 16 residues. The CDR3 DNA reads TGTGCCAGCAGGCGGTCAGGGGAAATAAGCACAGATACGCAGTATTTT. It is translated as CASRRSGEISTDTQYF.

The table lists this clone with a count of one. The chain couples TRBV5-4 to TRBJ1-2; tentatively, D is TRBD1 (5 bases). The length of the CDR3 is 14 residues. Between the trimmed V and J ends, which lost 5 bases and 0 bases, there was a span of 11 bases. Germline CDR1 is SGHNT and CDR2 is YYREEE (reference sequence). In nucleotides, the CDR3 is TGTGCCAGCAGAGCAGGGTATTCTAACTATGGCTACACCTTC. Translating it yields CASRAGYSNYGYTF.

The chain joins TRBV5-6 to TRBJ2-5, with TRBD2 identical over 9 bases. Germline V gene sequence: CDR1 SGHDT, CDR2 YYEEEE. The CDR3 runs 14 residues. J was trimmed by 6 bases and V by 2 bases; bases with no gene match: 5. Here the CDR3 reads CASSFITSGQTQYF. Here the CDR3 DNA reads TGTGCCAGCAGCTTTATAACTAGCGGGCAGACCCAGTACTTC.

This chain uses TRBV7-2 with TRBJ2-5, with D uncertain. The V gene lost 2 bases and the J gene lost 0 bases, with 10 bases spanning the gap. CDR3 length equals 15 residues. Per germline, CDR1 SGHTA and CDR2 FQGNSA. The CDR3 is CASSLMGYYQETQYF. DNA for the CDR3: TGTGCCAGCAGCTTAATGGGGTATTACCAAGAGACCCAGTACTTC.

The rearrangement joins TRBV28 to TRBJ2-1; TRBD2 aligns across 8 bases. The junction had 15 bases not matched to a gene; V was cut back by 2 bases and J by 9 bases. This CDR3 is 17 amino acids long. The V gene's germline CDR1 is MDHEN and CDR2 SYDVKM. CDR3 sequence reads: CASSLIGAGGLATEQFF. The CDR3 nucleotides read TGTGCCAGCAGTTTAATAGGGGCAGGAGGACTAGCCACTGAGCAGTTCTTC.

The chain joins TRBV27 to TRBJ2-5; D ambiguous. The CDR3 runs to 14 residues. Trimming pared 3 bases from V and 4 bases from J, leaving 12 bases between. Germline CDR1 is MNHEY and CDR2 is SMNVEV (reference sequence). This CDR3 reads CASSFWSGSETQYF. The CDR3, as DNA: TGTGCCAGCAGTTTCTGGTCGGGTTCAGAGACCCAGTACTTC.

Only one count was recorded for this clone. The genes are TRBV6-1 and TRBJ1-1; no firm D call. CDR3 length: 16 amino acids. V shed 4 bases and J shed 6 bases, with 21 bases lying between them. Germline loops: CDR1 MNHNS, CDR2 SASEGT. The CDR3 sequence: CASSGGLVSLLPEAFF. In nucleotides, the CDR3 is TGTGCCAGCAGTGGCGGCTTGGTCAGTTTACTCCCTGAAGCTTTCTTT.

This chain uses TRBV13 with TRBJ2-2; 8 bases line up with TRBD2. Germline assignment: CDR1 PRHDT and CDR2 FYEKMQ (reference sequence). V lost 5 bases, J lost 5 bases, and 7 bases stayed unmatched. This CDR3 has 15 residues. The DNA of the CDR3 is TGTGCCAGCAGCCCTGGTAGCGGGACTACCGGGGAGCTGTTTTTT. It codes for CASSPGSGTTGELFF.

The chain recombines TRBV14 with TRBJ1-4; TRBD1 matches at 7 bases. Germline V gene sequence: CDR1 SGHDN, CDR2 FVKESK. The CDR3 is 17 amino acids. V gave up 1 base and J gave up 4 bases; unmatched junction bases: 9. The CDR3 nucleotides are TGTGCCAGCAGCCAAGGAAACTCGGGACAGAGTAATGAAAAACTGTTTTTT. Its protein product is CASSQGNSGQSNEKLFF.

The V and J genes are TRBV19 and TRBJ1-4; D unclear. This CDR3 region has 15 residues. V lost 5 bases, J lost 0 bases, and 10 bases lay in between. CDR1 LNHDA and CDR2 SQIVND come from the germline V gene (reference sequence). The DNA for the CDR3 is TGTGCCAGTAGTGAGGGTGGGGCAACTAATGAAAAACTGTTTTTT. This sequence encodes CASSEGGATNEKLFF. Variable domain in full (rest from reference TRBV19 and TRBJ1-4): DGGITQSPKYLFRKEGQNVTLSCEQNLNHDAMYWYRQDPGQGLRLIYYSQIVNDFQKGDIAEGYSVSREKKESFPLTVTSAQKNPTAFYLCASSEGGATNEKLFFGSGTQLSVL.

The rearrangement joins TRBV5-4 to TRBJ1-2; no definite D call. V gave up 4 bases and J gave up 0 bases, with 7 bases separating them. Germline-derived CDR1 and CDR2 are SGHNT and YYREEE (reference sequence). The CDR3 totals 13 residues. DNA of the CDR3: TGTGCCAGCAGCCCGGACTCTAACTATGGCTACACCTTC. Amino acids: CASSPDSNYGYTF. Based on the CDR3 plus reference TRBV5-4 and TRBJ1-2, the full variable domain is ETGVTQSPTHLIKTRGQQVTLRCSSQSGHNTVSWYQQALGQGPQFIFQYYREEENGRGNFPPRFSGLQFPNYSSELNVNALELDDSALYLCASSPDSNYGYTFGSGTRLTVV.

This rearrangement joins TRBV21-1 to TRBJ1-5. TRBV21-1 counts as a pseudogene. This CDR3 is built from 17 residues. As DNA, the CDR3 is TGTGCCAGCAGCAAAGCGGCCCGCCCGGAGGGCAATCAGCCCCAGCATTTT. This gives the protein CASSKAARPEGNQPQHF.